Listed below are T cell receptor beta chains from one sample, sequenced in a study of CD8 T cells in Susac syndrome. One entry per CDR3 protein results from TCRdb running MiXCR on the immunoSEQ multiplex PCR reads. The sample carries about 52,000 distinct CDR3 sequences, 85% to 95% recorded once. The sample was CD8+ T cells from PBMCs. The receptors were sampled from a human donor with multiple sclerosis. Each CDR3 is given with its conserved first and last residue. Fields, in order: V gene, CDR3 length, clone size, J gene, D gene, CDR3 protein, CDR3 DNA. A D gene is named only where the DNA matches it firmly. Expanded clones are given a class, and other clones once, few, many or no size at all.

V: TRBV13; length: 15; size: NA; J: TRBJ2-1; D: NA; CDR3: CASSTSEAERDEQFF; DNA: TGTGCCAGCAGCACCTCCGAGGCCGAACGGGATGAGCAGTTCTTC
V: TRBV30; length: 14; size: few; J: TRBJ2-1; D: TRBD1; CDR3: CAWNTGQLYNEQFF; DNA: TGTGCCTGGAACACGGGACAGCTATACAATGAGCAGTTCTTC
V: TRBV14; length: 16; size: NA; J: TRBJ2-1; D: NA; CDR3: CASSVAWSRSFDEQFF; DNA: TGTGCCAGCAGCGTTGCTTGGAGCAGAAGTTTCGATGAGCAGTTCTTC
V: TRBV7-9; length: 16; size: NA; J: TRBJ2-3; D: TRBD1; CDR3: CASSPVSGQGRLAQYF; DNA: TGTGCCAGCAGCCCGGTCTCGGGACAGGGACGATTGGCGCAGTATTTT
V: TRBV29-1; length: 13; size: NA; J: TRBJ2-7; D: NA; CDR3: CSVDTGTLYEQYF; DNA: TGCAGCGTTGACACCGGGACCCTCTACGAGCAGTACTTC
V: TRBV28; length: 17; size: NA; J: TRBJ2-7; D: TRBD1; CDR3: CASSVTSAWDSFDEQYF; DNA: TGTGCCAGCAGTGTCACCTCCGCTTGGGACAGCTTCGACGAGCAGTACTTC
V: TRBV4-1; length: 16; size: NA; J: TRBJ2-7; D: TRBD1; CDR3: CASSQEQGALTYEQYF; DNA: TGCGCCAGCAGCCAAGAACAGGGGGCGCTGACCTACGAGCAGTACTTC
V: TRBV12-3/TRBV12-4; length: 14; size: once; J: TRBJ2-7; D: TRBD1; CDR3: CASSFRQGDHEQYF; DNA: TGTGCCAGCAGTTTTCGGCAGGGGGACCACGAGCAGTACTTC
V: TRBV7-3; length: 15; size: NA; J: TRBJ2-5; D: TRBD2; CDR3: CASSISGGLQETQYF; DNA: TGTGCCAGCAGTATTAGCGGGGGGCTGCAAGAGACCCAGTACTTC
V: TRBV9; length: 12; size: NA; J: TRBJ1-2; D: NA; CDR3: CASSVNKGLYTF; DNA: TGTGCCAGCAGCGTAAACAAGGGATTGTACACCTTC
V: TRBV13; length: 16; size: NA; J: TRBJ2-3; D: TRBD1; CDR3: CASSSSPGQGADTQYF; DNA: TGTGCCAGCAGCAGCTCTCCGGGACAGGGGGCGGATACGCAGTATTTT
V: TRBV14; length: 16; size: NA; J: TRBJ2-2; D: NA; CDR3: CASSQGPHGGTGELFF; DNA: TGTGCCAGCAGCCAAGGGCCCCATGGCGGCACCGGGGAGCTGTTTTTT
V: TRBV7-9; length: 15; size: NA; J: TRBJ1-5; D: NA; CDR3: CASSSLGRDDQPQHF; DNA: TGTGCCAGCAGCTCCTTAGGCAGAGACGATCAGCCCCAGCATTTT
V: TRBV28; length: 18; size: NA; J: TRBJ1-1; D: NA; CDR3: CASYPPYRAYYLNTEAFF; DNA: TGTGCCAGCTACCCCCCTTACAGGGCTTATTACTTGAACACTGAAGCTTTCTTT
V: TRBV6-4; length: 14; size: NA; J: TRBJ2-2; D: NA; CDR3: CASKGQPNTGELFF; DNA: TGTGCCAGCAAAGGACAACCGAACACCGGGGAGCTGTTTTTT
V: TRBV9; length: 15; size: NA; J: TRBJ1-6; D: NA; CDR3: CASSPDNLGGSPLHF; DNA: TGTGCCAGCAGCCCTGACAACCTAGGTGGTTCACCCCTCCACTTT
V: TRBV30; length: 16; size: once; J: TRBJ1-5; D: NA; CDR3: CAWSVVGRSEDQPQHF; DNA: TGTGCCTGGAGTGTGGTGGGACGGTCCGAAGATCAGCCCCAGCATTTT
V: TRBV27; length: 13; size: NA; J: TRBJ2-1; D: NA; CDR3: CASSLFPANEQFF; DNA: TGTGCCAGCAGTTTATTTCCCGCCAATGAGCAGTTCTTC
V: TRBV7-6; length: 15; size: NA; J: TRBJ2-1; D: NA; CDR3: CASSSEPGTHNEQFF; DNA: TGTGCCAGCAGCTCGGAACCTGGGACCCACAATGAGCAGTTCTTC
V: TRBV2; length: 18; size: NA; J: TRBJ2-7; D: TRBD1; CDR3: CASSEALLGQLSSYEQYF; DNA: TGTGCCAGCAGTGAAGCGCTTTTGGGACAGCTATCATCCTACGAGCAGTACTTC
V: TRBV5-1; length: 12; size: NA; J: TRBJ1-2; D: NA; CDR3: CASSLGFSGYTF; DNA: TGCGCCAGCAGCTTGGGATTTAGTGGCTACACCTTC
V: TRBV27; length: 12; size: once; J: TRBJ2-2; D: NA; CDR3: CASSFPLGELFF; DNA: TGTGCCAGCAGTTTTCCCCTAGGGGAGCTGTTTTTT
V: TRBV4-3; length: 17; size: once; J: TRBJ1-5; D: NA; CDR3: CASSQEAPGSYNQPQHF; DNA: TGCGCCAGCAGCCAAGAAGCCCCCGGGTCCTACAATCAGCCCCAGCATTTT
V: TRBV2; length: 15; size: NA; J: TRBJ1-1; D: TRBD1; CDR3: CASMGTVLRFAEAFF; DNA: TGTGCCAGCATGGGGACAGTCTTGAGGTTCGCTGAAGCTTTCTTT